The rows below give T cell receptor beta chains drawn from one sample of a study of blood T cell repertoires in COVID-19. Repertoires were generated with immunoSEQ multiplex PCR, while TCRdb's copy carries only in-frame clones and drops some. The profile covers almost 500,000 clones, with roughly nine tenths appearing a single time and roughly 8% taken by the ten largest. Sequencing used PBMCs or T cells enriched from blood (not recorded which). The receptors here all came from a woman aged 60-75 years who had recovered from COVID-19. Each CDR3 is given with its conserved first and last residue.

J gene: TRBJ1-5; CDR3 length: 16; V gene: TRBV19; CDR3 protein: CASSRDRSNSNQPQHF
J gene: TRBJ2-5; CDR3 length: 16; V gene: TRBV6-2/TRBV6-3; CDR3 protein: CASSYSTRHFQETQYF
J gene: TRBJ1-4; CDR3 length: 15; V gene: TRBV4-1; CDR3 protein: CASSPYRDTNEKLFF
J gene: TRBJ1-3; CDR3 length: 15; V gene: TRBV27; CDR3 protein: CASSLRQNPGNTIYF
J gene: TRBJ1-1; CDR3 length: 15; V gene: TRBV5-4; CDR3 protein: CASSTGQQANTEAFF
J gene: TRBJ2-5; CDR3 length: 15; V gene: TRBV24-1; CDR3 protein: CATSVVGGLEETQYF
J gene: TRBJ1-3; CDR3 length: 14; V gene: TRBV11-2; CDR3 protein: CASSFRQSGNTIYF
J gene: TRBJ2-3; CDR3 length: 16; V gene: TRBV4-1; CDR3 protein: CASSLTSGGPPDTQYF
J gene: TRBJ1-3; CDR3 length: 17; V gene: TRBV2; CDR3 protein: CASSATGQALPGNTIYF
J gene: TRBJ1-2; CDR3 length: 17; V gene: TRBV4-1; CDR3 protein: CASNLPGTSPANYGYTF
J gene: TRBJ2-3; CDR3 length: 14; V gene: TRBV5-1; CDR3 protein: CASRLRDFTDTQYF
J gene: TRBJ1-1; CDR3 length: 14; V gene: TRBV6-5; CDR3 protein: CASSPGTGFTEAFF
J gene: TRBJ1-6; CDR3 length: 15; V gene: TRBV18; CDR3 protein: CASSPPTGRTTPLHF
J gene: TRBJ2-3; CDR3 length: 15; V gene: TRBV10-1; CDR3 protein: CASSSGGAGTDTQYF
J gene: TRBJ1-1; CDR3 length: 13; V gene: TRBV6-5; CDR3 protein: CASSRQGNTEAFF
J gene: TRBJ2-1; CDR3 length: 15; V gene: TRBV11-2; CDR3 protein: CASSPRQGGSNEQFF
J gene: TRBJ1-1; CDR3 length: 15; V gene: TRBV5-1; CDR3 protein: CASSLDGTGTVRAFF
J gene: TRBJ1-6; CDR3 length: 15; V gene: TRBV18; CDR3 protein: CASSPLGQNNSPLHF
J gene: TRBJ1-3; CDR3 length: 14; V gene: TRBV5-1; CDR3 protein: CASSLGGTGNTIYF
J gene: TRBJ2-5; CDR3 length: 15; V gene: TRBV6-2/TRBV6-3; CDR3 protein: CASSHDYLRVGTQYF
J gene: TRBJ1-1; CDR3 length: 15; V gene: TRBV10-3; CDR3 protein: CAISENGQGALQAFF
J gene: TRBJ1-3; CDR3 length: 14; V gene: TRBV6-5; CDR3 protein: CASRFRSGAGTIYF
J gene: TRBJ2-7; CDR3 length: 12; V gene: TRBV6-5; CDR3 protein: CAGTGGAYEQYF
J gene: TRBJ2-3; CDR3 length: 12; V gene: TRBV19; CDR3 protein: CASSIQTDTQYF
J gene: TRBJ2-1; CDR3 length: 17; V gene: TRBV5-1; CDR3 protein: CASSQTSGGSVGSEQFF
J gene: TRBJ1-2; CDR3 length: 14; V gene: TRBV13; CDR3 protein: CASRRYQGSGGYTF
J gene: TRBJ1-1; CDR3 length: 15; V gene: TRBV24-1; CDR3 protein: CATSDSGTGSGEAFF
J gene: TRBJ2-4; CDR3 length: 20; V gene: TRBV4-2; CDR3 protein: CASSQAGRAGASLAKNIQYF
J gene: TRBJ1-2; CDR3 length: 14; V gene: TRBV5-1; CDR3 protein: CASSGSGKKDGYTF
J gene: TRBJ2-7; CDR3 length: 14; V gene: TRBV9; CDR3 protein: CASSEGLATYEQYF
J gene: TRBJ2-1; CDR3 length: 15; V gene: TRBV18; CDR3 protein: CASSPGGGPYNEQFF
J gene: TRBJ2-1; CDR3 length: 13; V gene: TRBV5-1; CDR3 protein: CASSLGLNNEQFF
J gene: TRBJ1-1; CDR3 length: 15; V gene: TRBV27; CDR3 protein: CASRRGGGMNTEAFF
J gene: TRBJ2-7; CDR3 length: 11; V gene: TRBV2; CDR3 protein: CASTVEYEQYF
J gene: TRBJ1-2; CDR3 length: 14; V gene: TRBV3-1/TRBV3-2; CDR3 protein: CASSRTEANYGYTF
J gene: TRBJ1-5; CDR3 length: 17; V gene: TRBV5-5; CDR3 protein: CASSWGLQVYSNQPQHF
J gene: TRBJ1-4; CDR3 length: 15; V gene: TRBV24-1; CDR3 protein: CATSDNRGPDEKLFF
J gene: TRBJ1-4; CDR3 length: 15; V gene: TRBV19; CDR3 protein: CASSLPATGGEKLFF
J gene: TRBJ2-3; CDR3 length: 15; V gene: TRBV2; CDR3 protein: CANLPSDRATDTQYF
J gene: TRBJ2-7; CDR3 length: 14; V gene: TRBV2; CDR3 protein: CASSETSQSYEQYF
J gene: TRBJ2-1; CDR3 length: 16; V gene: TRBV5-1; CDR3 protein: CASSPGGAARWDEQFF
J gene: TRBJ1-1; CDR3 length: 15; V gene: TRBV5-1; CDR3 protein: CASSPRAGANAEAFF
J gene: TRBJ2-3; CDR3 length: 12; V gene: TRBV18; CDR3 protein: CASSPYTDTQYF
J gene: TRBJ1-2; CDR3 length: 14; V gene: TRBV5-4; CDR3 protein: CASSHRGGNYGYTF
J gene: TRBJ1-2; CDR3 length: 13; V gene: TRBV11-2; CDR3 protein: CASSLDRSYGYTF
J gene: TRBJ2-3; CDR3 length: 15; V gene: TRBV6-6; CDR3 protein: CASSPPRGAGDTQYF
J gene: TRBJ2-2; CDR3 length: 17; V gene: TRBV6-2/TRBV6-3; CDR3 protein: CASSPPPFGGDTGELFF
J gene: TRBJ1-5; CDR3 length: 14; V gene: TRBV6-6; CDR3 protein: CASSYAGSDQPQHF
J gene: TRBJ2-5; CDR3 length: 15; V gene: TRBV5-1; CDR3 protein: CASSPRDRGQETQYF
J gene: TRBJ1-5; CDR3 length: 15; V gene: TRBV5-1; CDR3 protein: CASSLEPGGNQPQHF
J gene: TRBJ2-2; CDR3 length: 16; V gene: TRBV7-2; CDR3 protein: CASSSSSGGSTGELFF
J gene: TRBJ2-5; CDR3 length: 14; V gene: TRBV24-1; CDR3 protein: CATSDLKVAETQYF
J gene: TRBJ2-2; CDR3 length: 16; V gene: TRBV7-5; CDR3 protein: CARNRRPGVNTGELFF